This is a list of T cell receptor beta chains from one sample in a study of CD8+CD57+ T cells in acquired aplastic anemia. TCRdb reprocessed the reads with MiXCR, giving one entry per CDR3 protein. The table records some 130,000 distinct CDR3 sequences, 48% of them present only once. Sequencing was performed on sorted CD4+, CD8+, or CD8+CD57+ T cells (not recorded which) from PBMCs. Receptor source: a human donor in good health, serving as a control. CDR3s include the opening cysteine and the closing phenylalanine or tryptophan. The D gene is left open where the match is weak. Size is omitted from some rows. Given values are once, few, many or a class for expanded clones.

V	size	J	D	DNA	CDR3
TRBV6-5	few	TRBJ2-3	-	TGTGCCAGCAGTTACGGGCCGGATACGCAGTATTTT	CASSYGPDTQYF
TRBV29-1	-	TRBJ1-4	-	TGCAGCGCTGGAGAAGGTCTGGGAAAACTGTTTTTT	CSAGEGLGKLFF
TRBV19	-	TRBJ1-1	-	TGTGCCAGTACATTGGACGGCCTTGAAGCTTTCTTT	CASTLDGLEAFF
TRBV20-1	-	TRBJ2-5	TRBD2	TGCAGTGCGAAGCGGGGGGCTCAAGAGGCCCAGTACTTC	CSAKRGAQEAQYF
TRBV6-6	few	TRBJ2-2	-	TGTGCCAGCAGTTCCGCAAGGACGGGGGTCACCGGGGAGCTGTTTTTT	CASSSARTGVTGELFF
TRBV13	many	TRBJ2-7	-	TGTGCCAGCAGTCCGGGCCGGAGCCACGAGCAGTACTTC	CASSPGRSHEQYF
TRBV19	few	TRBJ1-2	TRBD1	TGTGCCAGTAGTATATTCGGGACAGGGATGGATGGCTACACCTTC	CASSIFGTGMDGYTF
TRBV29-1	-	TRBJ2-7	TRBD1	TGCAGCGTTGGAGACCCACCAGGGGGCCCTCGCTACGAGCAGTACTTC	CSVGDPPGGPRYEQYF
TRBV12-3/TRBV12-4	many	TRBJ2-4	-	TGTGCCAGCAGTTTAGGCGGAAACATTCAGTACTTC	CASSLGGNIQYF
TRBV6-2/TRBV6-3	many	TRBJ2-7	-	TGTGCCAGCAGACCCCCAGGGGTCAGCACGTACGAGCAGTACTTC	CASRPPGVSTYEQYF
TRBV6-2/TRBV6-3	many	TRBJ1-5	-	TGTGCCAGCAGCCAAGGGGGAGGAGGCAATCAGCCCCAGCATTTT	CASSQGGGGNQPQHF
TRBV7-2	-	TRBJ1-2	TRBD1	TGTGCCAGCAGCTTATCGGGACAGGGGGCGCTTGGCTACACCTTC	CASSLSGQGALGYTF
TRBV9	-	TRBJ2-5	TRBD2	TGTGCCAGCAGCACCCGTAGTGGACTAGCGGGGGAATTACAAGAGACCCAGTACTTC	CASSTRSGLAGELQETQYF
TRBV29-1	-	TRBJ2-5	TRBD2	TGCAGCGTTGTTGTAGCGGGACAAGAGGCCCAGTACTTC	CSVVVAGQEAQYF
TRBV11-2	once	TRBJ2-2	-	TGTGCCAGCAGCTGGGGGGCGCGCGGCACCGGGGAGCTGTTTTTT	CASSWGARGTGELFF
TRBV10-2	many	TRBJ1-4	-	TGCGCCGCCATGGGGGGGCCTAATGAAAAACTGTTTTTT	CAAMGGPNEKLFF
TRBV6-1	many	TRBJ2-5	-	TGTGCCAGCAGCAAAGCGGATAGGAAAGAGACCCAGTACTTC	CASSKADRKETQYF
TRBV10-3	few	TRBJ1-2	TRBD1	TGTGCCATCAGCCAGGGACAGGGGAACTATGGCTACACCTTC	CAISQGQGNYGYTF
TRBV19	many	TRBJ1-1	TRBD1	TGTGCCAGTAGTCCTCCGGACAGGTCCTTGAACACTGAAGCTTTCTTT	CASSPPDRSLNTEAFF
TRBV20-1	many	TRBJ2-7	-	TGCAGTGCTAGTCGTCAGTTGGAACTCTACGAGCAGTACTTC	CSASRQLELYEQYF
TRBV24-1	few	TRBJ1-5	TRBD1	TGTGCCACCAGTGATGGGACAGGCCGCAGTCAGCCCCAGCATTTT	CATSDGTGRSQPQHF
TRBV27	-	TRBJ2-1	TRBD1	TGTGCCAGCAGGAATACCGGGACAGGGATCGATGAGCAGTTCTTC	CASRNTGTGIDEQFF